The next 22 T cell receptor beta chains were all read from a single sample in a study of T cells in women clearing cervical HPV infection. Clones were read by immunoSEQ multiplex PCR, and TCRdb kept only the in-frame ones, dropping some. The sample features 30,000 to 40,000 clones, with approximately 6.6% in its top ten. The sequencing sample was made of blood buffy coat. The origin of the receptors is a woman aged 18 to 75 with a cervical HPV16 infection that either progressed to CIN3+ or cleared (not recorded which).

Of note for this clone: The read finishes 3 residues shy of the CDR3 end, and the germline J gene is used to complete it. The rearrangement uses TRBV20-1 and TRBJ2-1; the D gene is possibly TRBD2 (6 bases). The V and J ends lost 6 bases and 7 bases respectively, with 22 bases between them. The CDR3 covers 15 residues. Per the germline V gene, CDR1 is DFQATT and CDR2 is SNEGSKA (reference sequence). The CDR3 DNA, read in part, is TGCAGTGCCCCTCGCTGGGGAACTAGCAAAAATGAG. Protein: CSAPRWGTSKNE. The whole CDR3 protein reads CSAPRWGTSKNEQFF.

As to this clone: The sequence runs out 3 residues before the end of the CDR3; the remainder is reconstructed from the germline J gene. The V gene is TRBV5-1, the J gene TRBJ2-1; no clear D. The CDR3 length is 16 residues. V gave up 0 bases and J gave up 0 bases, with 10 bases separating them. Germline CDR1 and CDR2: SGHRS and YFSETQ. The CDR3 spells CASSLEGRSSYNEQFF. The CDR3 bases that were read are TGCGCCAGCAGCTTGGAGGGCAGGAGCTCCTACAATGAG.

As for this clone: The read stops 3 residues short of the end of the CDR3; the missing end is completed from the germline J gene. This sequence joins TRBV7-2 and TRBJ2-1, with D perhaps matching TRBD1 (7 bases). This CDR3 spans 15 amino acids. Trimming removed 2 bases at V and 1 base at J, with 9 bases between. Per germline, CDR1 SGHTA and CDR2 FQGNSA. The CDR3 protein is CASSLQGGSYNEQFF. CDR3 DNA (partial): TGTGCCAGCAGCTTACAGGGGGGTTCCTACAATGAG. The whole variable domain, remainder taken from reference TRBV7-2 and TRBJ2-1, is GAGVSQSPSNKVTEKGKDVELRCDPISGHTALYWYRQSLGQGLEFLIYFQGNSAPDKSGLPSDRFSAERTGGSVSTLTIQRTQQEDSAVYLCASSLQGGSYNEQFFGPGTRLTVL.

As to this clone: The CDR3 end is not reached by the read, which stops 3 residues before it; the germline J gene fills it in. This rearrangement joins TRBV2 to TRBJ2-7; 7 positions agree with TRBD1. V shed 4 bases and J 1 base; nucleotides not matched to a gene: 1. This CDR3 has 13 amino acids. In germline, CDR1 is SNHLY, CDR2 FYNNEI. CDR3 loop: CASSGDRSYEQYF. CDR3 DNA (partial): TGTGCCAGCAGTGGGGACAGATCCTACGAG.

With respect to this clone: The read comes to an end 3 residues before the CDR3 does, leaving the germline J gene to fill in the end. V is TRBV20-1 and J is TRBJ2-7; D is ambiguous. The V end lost 3 bases, the J end lost 1 base, and 19 bases lay between the germline ends. Germline loops: CDR1 DFQATT, CDR2 SNEGSKA (reference sequence). CDR3 size: 16 residues. The chain's CDR3 is CSASPRSVIGSYEQYF. The part of the CDR3 DNA that was read is TGCAGTGCTAGCCCTCGAAGTGTCATAGGGTCCTACGAG.

As regards this clone: Read sequence stops 3 residues before the CDR3 end, and the germline J gene provides the missing end. This sequence joins TRBV7-9 and TRBJ1-4; tentative D call: TRBD1 (6 bases). CDR1 and CDR2 (germline): SEHNR, FQNEAQ (reference sequence). Trimming pared 1 base from V and 5 bases from J, leaving 11 bases between. The CDR3 spans 15 residues. The CDR3 bases that were read are TGTGCCAGCAGCTTAGTGGACAGTACAAATGAAAAA. Translating it yields CASSLVDSTNEK. The CDR3 in its entirety is CASSLVDSTNEKLFF.

Of note for this clone: The read gets to within 3 residues of the CDR3 end, and the germline J gene fills in the rest. This chain links TRBV30 with TRBJ2-3, with 13 bases aligning to TRBD2. V was clipped by 2 bases and J by 4 bases; unmatched bases: 3. This CDR3 has 15 residues. Germline values: CDR1 GTSNPN, CDR2 SVGIG (reference sequence). The part of the CDR3 DNA that was read is TGTGCCTGGAGTCAACTAGCGGGGGGGCCAGATACG. Its translation is CAWSQLAGGPDT. From start to end, the CDR3 is CAWSQLAGGPDTQYF. The entire variable domain, with the rest obtained from reference TRBV30 and TRBJ2-3, is as follows: SQTIHQWPATLVQPVGSPLSLECTVEGTSNPNLYWYRQAAGRGLQLLFYSVGIGQISSEVPQNLSASRPQDRQFILSSKKLLLSDSGFYLCAWSQLAGGPDTQYFGPGTRLTVL.

On this clone itself: The read terminates 3 residues ahead of where the CDR3 ends, so the germline J gene completes it. The chain is built from TRBV19 and TRBJ2-4; 8 bases map to TRBD1. Germline values: CDR1 LNHDA, CDR2 SQIVND (reference sequence). The CDR3 runs 14 residues. CDR3 residues: CASSIGDRLYGQYF. Partial CDR3 DNA: TGTGCCAGTAGTATCGGGGACAGGCTTTATGGT.

As for this clone: The read finishes 3 residues shy of the CDR3 end, and the germline J gene is used to complete it. This sequence joins TRBV19 and TRBJ2-6; D ambiguous. CDR1 and CDR2 from the germline V gene are LNHDA and SQIVND (reference sequence). V was clipped by 9 bases and J by 0 bases, with 9 bases between them. The CDR3 is 14 amino acids. The CDR3 is CASAESSGANVLTF. The covered CDR3 bases are TGTGCCAGCGCAGAAAGCTCTGGGGCCAACGTC.

The sequenced CDR3 bases are TGCAGTGCTAGAATCGGGACAGGGGTTAGCACAGATACG. Protein sequence: CSARIGTGVSTDT. The whole CDR3 is CSARIGTGVSTDTQYF. This chain joins TRBV20-1 and TRBJ2-3; 10 bases are shared with TRBD1. The read gets to within 3 residues of the CDR3 end, and the germline J gene fills in the rest. Germline CDR1 is DFQATT and CDR2 is SNEGSKA (reference sequence). The length of the CDR3 is 16 residues. V trimming: 2 bases; J trimming: 0 bases; junction bases outside the gene matches: 5.

For this clone: The read comes to an end 3 residues before the CDR3 does, leaving the germline J gene to fill in the end. The chain carries TRBV19 and TRBJ1-4; a possible D gene is TRBD1 (6 bases). This CDR3 contains 13 residues. V shed 5 bases and J shed 10 bases, with 14 bases lying between them. CDR1 is LNHDA, CDR2 SQIVND, per germline (reference sequence). Incomplete CDR3 DNA: TGTGCCAGTAGTGTTTCCAGGGGCGGAAAA. This gives the protein CASSVSRGGK. The full CDR3 sequence reads CASSVSRGGKLFF. Based on the CDR3 plus reference TRBV19 and TRBJ1-4, the full variable domain is DGGITQSPKYLFRKEGQNVTLSCEQNLNHDAMYWYRQDPGQGLRLIYYSQIVNDFQKGDIAEGYSVSREKKESFPLTVTSAQKNPTAFYLCASSVSRGGKLFFGSGTQLSVL.

Partial CDR3 DNA: TGTGCCAGCAGCCTGGGCACCGATCAGCCG. This translates into CASSLGTDQP. The whole CDR3 protein is CASSLGTDQPQYF. The chain is built from TRBV7-9 and TRBJ2-3; D unresolved. With the read ending 3 residues before the CDR3 end, the germline J gene is used to fill in that end. CDR3 length equals 13 residues. Germline values: CDR1 SEHNR, CDR2 FQNEAQ (reference sequence).

About this clone: The read falls 3 residues short of the CDR3 end, and the missing part is taken from the germline J gene. V gene TRBV10-1 combines with J gene TRBJ2-7; D is perhaps TRBD1 (5 bases). V was shortened by 5 bases and J by 3 bases, with 20 bases between the two germline ends. Germline lookup yields CDR1 WNHNN and CDR2 SYGVQD (reference sequence). The CDR3 totals 16 residues. Incomplete CDR3 DNA: TGCGCCAGCAGTCATATAAGGGGTCGAGTCCGCTACGAG. Translated: CASSHIRGRVRYE. The entire CDR3 protein is CASSHIRGRVRYEQYF.

Points on this clone: The read is 3 residues too short to cover the CDR3 end, so that end is filled in from the germline J gene. This chain connects TRBV5-1 to TRBJ2-1, with no clear D. Trimming took off 2 bases at V and 0 bases at J, with 6 bases between the two ends. From germline, CDR1 is SGHRS and CDR2 YFSETQ. CDR3 size: 14 residues. CDR3 bases read: TGCGCCAGCAGCTTAACCAGCTCCTACAATGAG. It is translated as CASSLTSSYNE. The entire CDR3 is CASSLTSSYNEQFF.

In the case of this clone: The read ends 3 residues early relative to the CDR3; the germline J gene fills the gap. J is TRBJ1-1 and V is TRBV5-1; weak D call: TRBD1 (5 bases). The CDR3 is 16 amino acids. Trimming removed 6 bases at V and 0 bases at J, with 18 bases between. Germline CDR1 SGHRS, CDR2 YFSETQ. The covered CDR3 bases are TGCGCCAGCATGACCTCTATCGGACACATGAACACTGAA. Translation: CASMTSIGHMNTE. The entire CDR3 reads CASMTSIGHMNTEAFF.

With regard to this clone: The CDR3 goes on 3 residues after the read ends, and that part is filled in from the germline J gene. The chain has TRBV5-1 and TRBJ2-5; TRBD2 matches 9 bases. Trimming cost V 5 bases and J 5 bases; bases outside gene matches: 10. This CDR3 has 15 amino acids. In germline, CDR1 is SGHRS, CDR2 YFSETQ. The sequenced CDR3 bases are TGCGCCAGCAGGTCCGGTCGCGGGAGGGCCGAGACC. It specifies CASRSGRGRAET. The full CDR3 sequence reads CASRSGRGRAETQYF.

Concerning this clone itself: The read halts 3 residues ahead of the CDR3 end, with the missing end drawn from the germline J gene. The chain combines TRBV5-4 with TRBJ2-1; TRBD2 matches at 16 bases. Trimming took 5 bases from V and 7 from J; bases not matched to a gene: 6. The CDR3 extends over 16 amino acids. Per the germline V gene, CDR1 is SGHNT and CDR2 is YYREEE (reference sequence). CDR3 in amino acids: CASRGRGLAGGNEQFF. The part of the CDR3 DNA that was read is TGTGCCAGCAGGGGCCGGGGACTAGCGGGAGGGAATGAG.

Of note for this clone: The read gets to within 3 residues of the CDR3 end, and the germline J gene fills in the rest. The sample carries other DNA sequences with the same CDR3. The J gene is TRBJ1-3, the V gene TRBV19; TRBD1 might be the D (5 bases). Trimming removed 3 bases at V and 3 bases at J, with 12 bases between. CDR1 is LNHDA, CDR2 SQIVND, per germline (reference sequence). This CDR3 has 15 residues. The CDR3 protein is CASSIGLGLGNTIYF. The covered CDR3 bases are TGTGCCAGTAGTATTGGATTGGGGCTTGGAAACACC.

About this clone: Sequencing ends 3 residues short of the CDR3 end; the germline J gene provides the rest. The gene calls are TRBV30 and TRBJ2-1, with 10 bases identical to TRBD2. With 1 base clipped from V and 3 bases from J, the junction kept 3 bases outside the gene matches. Germline values: CDR1 GTSNPN, CDR2 SVGIG (reference sequence). CDR3 length: 15 residues. The DNA read from the CDR3 is TGTGCCTGGAGTGGTCTAGCGGGAGACTACAATGAG. As protein: CAWSGLAGDYNE. The entire CDR3 protein is CAWSGLAGDYNEQFF.

As regards this clone: The sequenced fragment ends 3 residues before the CDR3 boundary, so the rest is inferred from the germline J gene. This chain links TRBV2 with TRBJ1-6; the D is unclear. CDR3 length: 15 amino acids. CDR1 and CDR2 (germline): SNHLY, FYNNEI. Between the trimmed V and J ends, which lost 3 bases and 9 bases, there was a span of 15 bases. The CDR3 reads CASSEGWAGASPLHF. The DNA read from the CDR3 is TGTGCCAGCAGTGAGGGTTGGGCAGGAGCTTCACCC.

With regard to this clone: The CDR3 is cut off 3 residues early in the read; its end comes from the germline J gene. This rearrangement joins TRBV5-1 to TRBJ2-3; 8 positions agree with TRBD2. Trimming cost V 0 bases and J 5 bases; bases outside gene matches: 11. This CDR3 contains 17 residues. Germline CDR1 reads SGHRS; CDR2 reads YFSETQ. CDR3 protein: CASSLVWRGAGGDTQYF. CDR3 DNA, as far as it was read: TGCGCCAGCAGCTTGGTTTGGCGGGGGGCCGGAGGAGATACG.

About this clone itself: The CDR3 is cut off 3 residues early in the read; its end comes from the germline J gene. V gene TRBV6-1 combines with J gene TRBJ2-3, with D maybe TRBD1 (5 bases). Germline-derived CDR1 and CDR2 are MNHNS and SASEGT. The CDR3 extends over 15 amino acids. CDR3 sequence reads: CASSEDRTSNQPQYF. CDR3 bases read: TGTGCCAGCAGTGAAGACAGGACATCTAATCAGCCG.